This T cell receptor (beta chain) was sequenced in a study of blood T cells in healthy people across ages. Germline V gene data show CDR1 as SNHLY and CDR2 as FYNNEI. The CDR3 covers 16 residues. With V trimmed by 3 bases and J by 10 bases, 14 bases remained unmatched. Isolation recovered at least 7 million PBMCs from every sample. Of note for this clonotype: This may stem from a read error, because a much larger clone lies one nucleotide away.

Using a J-beta primer mix together with a sample-barcoded 5' primer, a second PCR was run for roughly 6 to 12 cycles. TCRdb reanalysed the 5' RACE reads using MiXCR and keeps one entry per CDR3 protein. The sample has hundreds of thousands of distinct CDR3 sequences; more than 55% are singletons. Specimen: blood. The TCR was taken from a man aged 35 to 55 in good health. J is TRBJ2-1 and V is TRBV2, with 8 bases lining up with TRBD2. The chain's CDR3 is CASSDIGGGSSYEQFF. DNA for the CDR3: TGTGCCAGCAGTGACATCGGCGGGGGGAGCTCCTACGAGCAGTTCTTC.